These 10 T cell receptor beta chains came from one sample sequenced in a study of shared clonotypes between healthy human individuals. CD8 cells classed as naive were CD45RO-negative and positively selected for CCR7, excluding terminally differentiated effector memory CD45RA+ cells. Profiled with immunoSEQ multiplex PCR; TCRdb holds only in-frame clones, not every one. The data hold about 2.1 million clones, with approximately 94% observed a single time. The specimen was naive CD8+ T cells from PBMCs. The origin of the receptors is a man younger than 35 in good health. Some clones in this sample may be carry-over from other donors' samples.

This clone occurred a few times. The CDR3 coding sequence is TGTGCCAGCAGCATGGTACAGGGGGCGCGAACTGAAGCTTTCTTT. It yields the protein CASSMVQGARTEAFF. The genes are TRBV7-9 and TRBJ1-1; 9 bases align to TRBD1. Germline V gene sequence: CDR1 SEHNR, CDR2 FQNEAQ (reference sequence). V was clipped by 5 bases and J by 5 bases; unmatched bases: 9. The CDR3 loop spans 15 amino acids.

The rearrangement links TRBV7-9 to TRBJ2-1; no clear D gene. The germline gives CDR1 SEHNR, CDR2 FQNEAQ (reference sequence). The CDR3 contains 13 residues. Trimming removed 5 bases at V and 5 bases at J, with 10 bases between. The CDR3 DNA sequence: TGTGCCAGCAGCCCCCCACTGAACAATGAGCAGTTCTTC. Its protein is CASSPPLNNEQFF.

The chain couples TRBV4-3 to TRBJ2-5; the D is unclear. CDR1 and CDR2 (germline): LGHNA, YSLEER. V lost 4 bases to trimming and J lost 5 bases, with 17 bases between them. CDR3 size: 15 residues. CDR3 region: CASSPGWPPGETQYF. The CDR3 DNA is TGCGCCAGCAGCCCCGGCTGGCCGCCTGGGGAGACCCAGTACTTC.

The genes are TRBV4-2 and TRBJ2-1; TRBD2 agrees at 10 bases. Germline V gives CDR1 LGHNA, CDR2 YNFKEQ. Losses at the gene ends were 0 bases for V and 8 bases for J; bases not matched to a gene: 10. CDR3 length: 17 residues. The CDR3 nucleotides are TGTGCCAGCAGCCAAGAGTCGAGCGGGAGGGTGGGGGATGAGCAGTTCTTC. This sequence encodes CASSQESSGRVGDEQFF.

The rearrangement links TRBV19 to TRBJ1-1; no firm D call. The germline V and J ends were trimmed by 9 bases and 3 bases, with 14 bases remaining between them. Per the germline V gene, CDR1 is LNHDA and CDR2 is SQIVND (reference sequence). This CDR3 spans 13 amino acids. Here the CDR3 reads CASRPSLDTEAFF. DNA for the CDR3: TGTGCCAGCCGCCCAAGTCTGGACACTGAAGCTTTCTTT.

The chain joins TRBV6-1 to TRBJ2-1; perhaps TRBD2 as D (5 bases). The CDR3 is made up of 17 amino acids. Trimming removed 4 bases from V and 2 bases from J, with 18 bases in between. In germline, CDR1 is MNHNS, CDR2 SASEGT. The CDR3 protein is CASSGLISDGPYNEQFF. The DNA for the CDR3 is TGTGCCAGCAGTGGACTGATTAGCGATGGTCCCTACAATGAGCAGTTCTTC.

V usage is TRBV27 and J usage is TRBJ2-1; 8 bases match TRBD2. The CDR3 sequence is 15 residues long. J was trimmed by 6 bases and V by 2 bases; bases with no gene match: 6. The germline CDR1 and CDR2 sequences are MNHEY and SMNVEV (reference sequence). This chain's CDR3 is CASSLAGGLPNEQFF. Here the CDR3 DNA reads TGTGCCAGCAGTTTAGCGGGAGGACTTCCCAATGAGCAGTTCTTC.

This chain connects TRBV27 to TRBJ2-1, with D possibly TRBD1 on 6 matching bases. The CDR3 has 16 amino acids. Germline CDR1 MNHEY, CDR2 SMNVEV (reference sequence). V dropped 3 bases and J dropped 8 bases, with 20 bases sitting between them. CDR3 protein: CASSFSPSGAGDEQFF. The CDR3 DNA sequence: TGTGCCAGCAGTTTTTCCCCCTCAGGGGCCGGGGATGAGCAGTTCTTC.

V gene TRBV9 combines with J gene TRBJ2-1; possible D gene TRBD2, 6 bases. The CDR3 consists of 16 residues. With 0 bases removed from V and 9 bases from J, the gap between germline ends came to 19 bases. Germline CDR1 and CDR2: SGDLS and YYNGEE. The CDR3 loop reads CASSVGPGLPRGEQFF. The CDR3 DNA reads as TGTGCCAGCAGCGTAGGACCGGGACTCCCACGGGGTGAGCAGTTCTTC.

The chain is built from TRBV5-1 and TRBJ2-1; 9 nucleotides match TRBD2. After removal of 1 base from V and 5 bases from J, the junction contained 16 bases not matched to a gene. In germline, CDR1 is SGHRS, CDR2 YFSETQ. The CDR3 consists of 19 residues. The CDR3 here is CASSLFSSGTWGTDNEQFF. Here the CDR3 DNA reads TGCGCCAGCAGCTTGTTTTCTAGCGGGACCTGGGGGACCGACAATGAGCAGTTCTTC.